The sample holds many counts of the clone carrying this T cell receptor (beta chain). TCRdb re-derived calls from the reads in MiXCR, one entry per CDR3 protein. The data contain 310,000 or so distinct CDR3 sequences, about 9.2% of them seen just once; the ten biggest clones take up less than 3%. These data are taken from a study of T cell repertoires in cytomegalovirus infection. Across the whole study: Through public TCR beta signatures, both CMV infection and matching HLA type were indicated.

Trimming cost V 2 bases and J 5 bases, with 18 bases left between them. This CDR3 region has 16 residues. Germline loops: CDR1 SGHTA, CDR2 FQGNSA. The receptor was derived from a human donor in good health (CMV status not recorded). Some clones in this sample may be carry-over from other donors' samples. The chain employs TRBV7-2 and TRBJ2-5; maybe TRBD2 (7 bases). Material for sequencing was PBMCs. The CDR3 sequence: CASSLRGGAGIETQYF. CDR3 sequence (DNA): TGTGCCAGCAGCTTAAGGGGGGGGGCCGGAATTGAGACCCAGTACTTC.